This T cell receptor (beta chain) is from a study of blood T cell repertoires in COVID-19. Study in general: COVID-19 samples from acute and convalescent phases originated in the United States, Italy and Spain.

This clone was seen just once. In the source study's methods: Reference gene primer amplification in the assay estimated nucleated cell counts. The data were produced by immunoSEQ multiplex PCR, yet TCRdb's version contains in-frame clones alone and is incomplete. V and J calls and clone size are copied from that table; D and trimming were computed from the DNA. The repertoire holds about 52,000 clones, with around 81% as singletons. V shed 5 bases and J 8 bases; nucleotides not matched to a gene: 15. Germline V lookup: CDR1 LGHNT, CDR2 FRNRAP. This CDR3 region has 16 residues. This clonotype was obtained from an elderly woman with COVID-19, enrolled during active disease. The chain uses TRBV12-5 and TRBJ2-1; 7 bases are shared with TRBD2. Material: peripheral blood. The CDR3 region is CASGPDIWSGMDEQFF. The DNA for the CDR3 is TGTGCTAGTGGTCCCGATATTTGGAGCGGGATGGATGAGCAGTTCTTC.